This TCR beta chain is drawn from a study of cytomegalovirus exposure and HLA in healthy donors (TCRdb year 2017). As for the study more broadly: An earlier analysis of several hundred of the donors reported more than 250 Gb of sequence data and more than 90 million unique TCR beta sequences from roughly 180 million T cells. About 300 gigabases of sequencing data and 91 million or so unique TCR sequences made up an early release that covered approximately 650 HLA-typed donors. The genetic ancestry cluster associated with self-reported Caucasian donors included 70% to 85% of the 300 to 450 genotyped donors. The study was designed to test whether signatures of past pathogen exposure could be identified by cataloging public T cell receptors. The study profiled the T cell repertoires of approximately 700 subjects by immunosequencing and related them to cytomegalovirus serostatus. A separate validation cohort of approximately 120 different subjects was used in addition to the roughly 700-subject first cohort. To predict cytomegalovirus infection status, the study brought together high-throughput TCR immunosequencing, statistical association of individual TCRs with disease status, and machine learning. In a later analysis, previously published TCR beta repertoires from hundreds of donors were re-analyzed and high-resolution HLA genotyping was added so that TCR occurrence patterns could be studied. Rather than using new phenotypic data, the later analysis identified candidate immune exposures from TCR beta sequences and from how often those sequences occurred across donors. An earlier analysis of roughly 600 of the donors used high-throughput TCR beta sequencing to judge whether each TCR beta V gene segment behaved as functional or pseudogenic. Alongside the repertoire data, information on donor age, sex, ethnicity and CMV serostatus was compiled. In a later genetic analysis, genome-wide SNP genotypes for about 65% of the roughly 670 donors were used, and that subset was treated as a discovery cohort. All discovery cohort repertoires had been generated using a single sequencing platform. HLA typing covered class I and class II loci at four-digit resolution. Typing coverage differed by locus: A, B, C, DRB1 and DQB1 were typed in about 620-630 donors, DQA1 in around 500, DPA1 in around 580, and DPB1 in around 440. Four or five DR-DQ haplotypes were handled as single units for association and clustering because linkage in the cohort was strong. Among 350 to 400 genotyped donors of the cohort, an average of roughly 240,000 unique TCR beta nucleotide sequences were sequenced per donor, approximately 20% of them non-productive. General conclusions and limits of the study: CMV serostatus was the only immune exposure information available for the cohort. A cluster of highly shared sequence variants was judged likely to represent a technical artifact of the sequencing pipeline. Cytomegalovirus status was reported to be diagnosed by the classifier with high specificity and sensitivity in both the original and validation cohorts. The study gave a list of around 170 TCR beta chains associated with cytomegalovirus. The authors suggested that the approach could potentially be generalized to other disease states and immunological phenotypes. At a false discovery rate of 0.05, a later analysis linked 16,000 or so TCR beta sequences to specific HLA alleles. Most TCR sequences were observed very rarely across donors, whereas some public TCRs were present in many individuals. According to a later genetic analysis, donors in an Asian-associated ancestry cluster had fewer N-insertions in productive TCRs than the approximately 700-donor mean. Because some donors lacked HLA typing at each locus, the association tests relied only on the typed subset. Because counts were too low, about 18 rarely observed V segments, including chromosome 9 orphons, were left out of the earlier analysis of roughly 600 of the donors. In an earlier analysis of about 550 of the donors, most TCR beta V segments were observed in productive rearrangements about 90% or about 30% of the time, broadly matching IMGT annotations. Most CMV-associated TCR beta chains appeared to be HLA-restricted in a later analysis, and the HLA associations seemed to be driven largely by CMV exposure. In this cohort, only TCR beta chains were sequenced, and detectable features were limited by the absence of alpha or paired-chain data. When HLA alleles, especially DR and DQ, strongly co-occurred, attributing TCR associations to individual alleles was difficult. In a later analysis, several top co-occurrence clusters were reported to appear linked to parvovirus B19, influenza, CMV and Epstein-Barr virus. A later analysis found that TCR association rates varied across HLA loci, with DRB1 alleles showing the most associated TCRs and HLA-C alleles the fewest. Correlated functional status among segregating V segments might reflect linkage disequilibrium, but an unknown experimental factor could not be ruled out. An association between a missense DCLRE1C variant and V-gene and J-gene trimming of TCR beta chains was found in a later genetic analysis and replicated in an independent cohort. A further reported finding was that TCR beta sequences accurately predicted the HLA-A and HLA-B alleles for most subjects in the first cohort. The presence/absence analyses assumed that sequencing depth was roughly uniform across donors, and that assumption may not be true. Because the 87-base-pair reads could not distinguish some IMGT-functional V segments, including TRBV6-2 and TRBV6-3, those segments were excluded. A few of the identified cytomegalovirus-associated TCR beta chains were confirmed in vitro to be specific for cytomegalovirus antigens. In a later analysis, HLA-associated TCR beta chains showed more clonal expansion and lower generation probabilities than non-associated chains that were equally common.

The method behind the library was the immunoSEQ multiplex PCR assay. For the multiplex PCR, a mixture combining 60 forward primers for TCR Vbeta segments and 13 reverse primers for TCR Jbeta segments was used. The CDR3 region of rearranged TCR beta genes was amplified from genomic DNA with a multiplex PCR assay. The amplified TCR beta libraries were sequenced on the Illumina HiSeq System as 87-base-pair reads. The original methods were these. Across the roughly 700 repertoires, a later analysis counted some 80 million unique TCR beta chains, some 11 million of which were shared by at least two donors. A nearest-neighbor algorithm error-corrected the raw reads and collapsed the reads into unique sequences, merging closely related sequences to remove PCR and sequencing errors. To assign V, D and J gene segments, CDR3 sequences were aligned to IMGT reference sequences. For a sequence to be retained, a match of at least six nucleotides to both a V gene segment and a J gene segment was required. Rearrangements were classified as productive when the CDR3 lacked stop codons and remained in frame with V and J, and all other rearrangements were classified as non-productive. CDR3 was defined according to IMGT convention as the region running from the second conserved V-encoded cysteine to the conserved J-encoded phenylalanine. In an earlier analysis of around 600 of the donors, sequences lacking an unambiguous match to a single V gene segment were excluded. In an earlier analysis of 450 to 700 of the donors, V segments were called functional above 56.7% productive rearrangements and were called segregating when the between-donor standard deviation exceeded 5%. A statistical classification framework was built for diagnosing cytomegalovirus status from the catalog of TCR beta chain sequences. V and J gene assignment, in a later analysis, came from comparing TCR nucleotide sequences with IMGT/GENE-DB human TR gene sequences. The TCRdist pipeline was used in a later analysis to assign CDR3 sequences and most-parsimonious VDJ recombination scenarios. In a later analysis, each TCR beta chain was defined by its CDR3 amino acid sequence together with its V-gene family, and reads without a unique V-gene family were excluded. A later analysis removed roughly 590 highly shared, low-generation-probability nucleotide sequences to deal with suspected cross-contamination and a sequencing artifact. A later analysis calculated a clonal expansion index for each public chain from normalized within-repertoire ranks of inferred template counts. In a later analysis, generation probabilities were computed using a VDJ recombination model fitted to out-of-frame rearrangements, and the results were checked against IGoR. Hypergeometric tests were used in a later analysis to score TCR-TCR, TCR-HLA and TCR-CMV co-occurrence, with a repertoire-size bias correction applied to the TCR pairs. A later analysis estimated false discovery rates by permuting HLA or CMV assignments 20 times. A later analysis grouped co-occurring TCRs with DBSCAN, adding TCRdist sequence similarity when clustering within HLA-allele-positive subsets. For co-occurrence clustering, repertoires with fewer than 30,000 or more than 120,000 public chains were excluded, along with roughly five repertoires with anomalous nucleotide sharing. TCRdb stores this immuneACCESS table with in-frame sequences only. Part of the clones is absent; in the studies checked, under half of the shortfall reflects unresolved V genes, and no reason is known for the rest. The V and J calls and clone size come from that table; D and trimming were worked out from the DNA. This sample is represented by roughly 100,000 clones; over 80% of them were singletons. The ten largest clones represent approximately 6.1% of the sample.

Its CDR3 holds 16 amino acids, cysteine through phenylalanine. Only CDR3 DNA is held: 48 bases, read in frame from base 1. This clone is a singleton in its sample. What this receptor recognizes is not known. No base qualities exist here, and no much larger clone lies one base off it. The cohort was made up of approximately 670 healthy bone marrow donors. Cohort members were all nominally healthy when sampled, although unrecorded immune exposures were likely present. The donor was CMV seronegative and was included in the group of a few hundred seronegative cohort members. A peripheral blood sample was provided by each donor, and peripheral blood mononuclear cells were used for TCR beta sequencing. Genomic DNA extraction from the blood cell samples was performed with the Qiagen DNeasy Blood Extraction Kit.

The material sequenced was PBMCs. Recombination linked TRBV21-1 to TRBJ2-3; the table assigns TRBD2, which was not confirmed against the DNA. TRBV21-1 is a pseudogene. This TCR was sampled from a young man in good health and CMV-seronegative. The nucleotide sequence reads TGTGCCAGCAGCCAATCCCCGGGAAGGGATTCAGATACGCAGTATTTT. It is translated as CASSQSPGRDSDTQYF.